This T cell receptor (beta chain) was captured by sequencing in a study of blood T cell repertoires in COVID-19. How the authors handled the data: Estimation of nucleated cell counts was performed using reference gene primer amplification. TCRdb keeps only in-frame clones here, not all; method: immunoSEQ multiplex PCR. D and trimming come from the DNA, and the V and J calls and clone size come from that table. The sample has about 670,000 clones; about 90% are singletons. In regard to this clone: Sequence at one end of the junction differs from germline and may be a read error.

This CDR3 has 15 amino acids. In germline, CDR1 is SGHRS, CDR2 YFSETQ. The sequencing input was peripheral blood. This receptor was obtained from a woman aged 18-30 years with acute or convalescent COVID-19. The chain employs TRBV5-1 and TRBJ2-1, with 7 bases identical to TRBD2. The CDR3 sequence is CATSKGLDFYNEQFF. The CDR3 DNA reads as TGCGCCACCAGCAAAGGACTAGACTTTTACAATGAGCAGTTCTTC. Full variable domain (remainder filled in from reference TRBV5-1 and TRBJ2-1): KAGVTQTPRYLIKTRGQQVTLSCSPISGHRSVSWYQQTPGQGLQFLFEYFSETQRNKGNFPGRFSGRQFSNSRSEMNVSTLELGDSALYLCATSKGLDFYNEQFFGPGTRLTVL.